This T cell receptor beta chain was captured by sequencing in a study of cytomegalovirus exposure and HLA in healthy donors. This CDR3 has 15 residues. Amplification used 60 Vbeta primers and 13 Jbeta primers. Study processing details: Later reanalysis found roughly 80 million unique TCR beta chains, around 11 million of them shared. TCRdb's table, derived via immunoSEQ multiplex PCR, lists solely in-frame clones and lacks some. That table furnishes V, J and clone size, whereas the DNA furnished D and trimming. The table lists some 150,000 clones, 70% to 80% of them singletons. The genes are TRBV12-2 and TRBJ2-1; TRBD2 is the table's D call, not checked against the DNA. TRBV12-2 is marked as a pseudogene. This receptor was obtained from a female donor in good health and CMV-seropositive. Source material: PBMCs. CDR3 bases: TGTGCAAGTCGCTTAACGACTAGCGGGAGCAATGAGCAGTTCTTC. Its translation: CASRLTTSGSNEQFF.